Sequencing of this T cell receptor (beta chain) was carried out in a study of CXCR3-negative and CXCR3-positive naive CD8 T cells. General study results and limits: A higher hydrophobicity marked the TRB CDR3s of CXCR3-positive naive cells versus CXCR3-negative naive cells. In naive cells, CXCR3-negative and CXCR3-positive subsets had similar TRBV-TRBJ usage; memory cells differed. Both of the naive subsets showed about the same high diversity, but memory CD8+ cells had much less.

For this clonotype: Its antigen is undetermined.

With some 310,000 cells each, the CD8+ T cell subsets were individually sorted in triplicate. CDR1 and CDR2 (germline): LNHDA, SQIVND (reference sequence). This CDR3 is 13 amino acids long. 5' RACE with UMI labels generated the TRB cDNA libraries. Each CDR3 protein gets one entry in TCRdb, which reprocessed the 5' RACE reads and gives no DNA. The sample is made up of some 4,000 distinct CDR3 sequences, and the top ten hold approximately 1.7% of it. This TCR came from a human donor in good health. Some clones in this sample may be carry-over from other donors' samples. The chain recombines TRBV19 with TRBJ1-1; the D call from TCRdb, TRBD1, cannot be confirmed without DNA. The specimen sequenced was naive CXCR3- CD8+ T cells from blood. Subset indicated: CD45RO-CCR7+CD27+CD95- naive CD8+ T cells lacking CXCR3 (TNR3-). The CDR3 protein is CASSLRGGTEAFF.